Following are 3 T cell receptor beta chains from one sample sequenced in a study of blood T cell repertoires in COVID-19. TCRdb's copy holds only in-frame clones and misses some; the assay was immunoSEQ multiplex PCR. The profile covers around 110,000 clones, with around four fifths appearing a single time and about 2.1% taken by the ten largest. Sequencing was performed on peripheral blood. These receptors were collected from a man aged 25-40 years with acute or convalescent COVID-19.

This clone was recorded once. The gene calls are TRBV5-4 and TRBJ1-1; 10 bases match TRBD1. This CDR3 is built from 17 residues. Per germline, CDR1 SGHNT and CDR2 YYREEE (reference sequence). With V trimmed by 2 bases and J by 1 base, 8 bases remained unmatched. The chain's CDR3 is CASSLARQGARNTEAFF. The CDR3 DNA reads TGTGCCAGCAGCTTAGCCCGACAGGGGGCGCGGAACACTGAAGCTTTCTTT.

V usage is TRBV12-3 or TRBV12-4 and J usage is TRBJ1-2; 7 bases are shared with TRBD1. With V trimmed by 6 bases and J by 5 bases, 3 bases remained unmatched. There are 12 residues in the CDR3. The CDR3 protein is CASRGTEYGYTF. In DNA, the CDR3 is TGTGCCAGCAGAGGGACAGAATATGGCTACACCTTC.

The rearrangement links TRBV11-2 to TRBJ1-6; possibly TRBD1 for D (5 bases). Trimming took 3 bases from V and 6 from J, leaving 9 bases between them. The CDR3 has 14 residues. Germline CDR1 and CDR2: SGHAT and FQNNGV. The CDR3 here is CASSLYRSNSPLHF. The CDR3 DNA sequence: TGTGCCAGCAGCTTGTACAGGTCTAATTCACCCCTCCACTTT. Combining the CDR3 with reference TRBV11-2 and TRBJ1-6 gives the whole variable domain EAGVAQSPRYKIIEKRQSVAFWCNPISGHATLYWYQQILGQGPKLLIQFQNNGVVDDSQLPKDRFSAERLKGVDSTLKIQPAKLEDSAVYLCASSLYRSNSPLHFGNGTRLTVT.